Presented here are 22 T cell receptor beta chains from one specimen sequenced in a study of blood T cell repertoires in COVID-19. Using immunoSEQ multiplex PCR, the repertoire was profiled, and TCRdb retains in-frame clones only, with some absent. Here the sample spans 650,000 to 800,000 clones, just under 90% being singletons. The specimen was peripheral blood. The receptors were gathered from a young woman with acute or convalescent COVID-19.

This chain links TRBV21-1 with TRBJ2-1; the table's D call of TRBD1 was not tested on the DNA. TRBV21-1 has pseudogene status. CDR3 length equals 15 residues. CDR3 loop: CAAKLSGQGGHEQFF. Written as DNA, the CDR3 is TGTGCCGCCAAGCTCTCGGGACAGGGTGGCCATGAGCAGTTCTTC.

This rearrangement joins TRBV24-1 to TRBJ2-5; D might be TRBD2 (7 bases). V was cut by 5 bases and J by 7 bases, with 13 bases left in between. The germline V gene has CDR1 KGHDR and CDR2 SFDVKD. The CDR3 spans 13 residues. The CDR3 sequence is CATSARGAGTQYF. In nucleotides, the CDR3 is TGTGCCACCAGTGCACGGGGGGCCGGGACCCAGTACTTC.

This clone has a single count. The V gene is TRBV7-2, the J gene TRBJ2-2; a weak D match, TRBD2 (6 bases). V lost 5 bases to trimming and J lost 1 base, with 11 bases between them. Germline V gene lookup returns CDR1 SGHTA and CDR2 FQGNSA. The CDR3 extends over 15 amino acids. The CDR3 nucleotides read TGTGCCAGCAGCACGGCCGGGGGGAACACCGGGGAGCTGTTTTTT. It translates to CASSTAGGNTGELFF.

Notes on this clone: At the DNA level, this CDR3 is encoded by other sequences in the same sample as well. The chain uses TRBV7-3 and TRBJ1-2; 8 positions match TRBD1. The CDR3 totals 13 residues. V lost 5 bases to trimming and J lost 7 bases; unmatched junction nucleotides: 6. Germline V gene data show CDR1 as SGHTA and CDR2 as FQGTGA. Here the CDR3 DNA reads TGTGCCAGCAGCCCCGGACAGGGCAGTGGCTACACCTTC. Protein product: CASSPGQGSGYTF. The complete variable domain, with remaining parts taken from reference TRBV7-3 and TRBJ1-2, reads GAGVSQTPSNKVTEKGKYVELRCDPISGHTALYWYRQSLGQGPEFLIYFQGTGAADDSGLPNDRFFAVRPEGSVSTLKIQRTERGDSAVYLCASSPGQGSGYTFGSGTRLTVV.

The V gene is TRBV11-1, the J gene TRBJ2-7; the D gene is possibly TRBD2 (6 bases). The CDR3 is made up of 15 amino acids. Trimming stripped 10 bases from V and 4 bases from J, with 23 bases between. In germline, CDR1 is SGHAT, CDR2 FQDESV (reference sequence). The CDR3 reads CATQVGGTDSYEQYF. DNA for the CDR3: TGTGCCACCCAAGTAGGCGGGACGGATTCTTACGAGCAGTACTTC. The full variable domain, its missing parts supplied by reference TRBV11-1 and TRBJ2-7, is EAEVAQSPRYKITEKSQAVAFWCDPISGHATLYWYRQILGQGPELLVQFQDESVVDDSQLPKDRFSAERLKGVDSTLKIQPAELGDSAMYLCATQVGGTDSYEQYFGPGTRLTVT.

The chain carries TRBV30 and TRBJ1-1, with 7 bases matching TRBD1. With 3 bases clipped from V and 1 base from J, the junction kept 5 bases outside the gene matches. This CDR3 is built from 14 residues. Germline V CDR1 and CDR2: GTSNPN, SVGIG (reference sequence). The CDR3 sequence: CAWRPTGANTEAFF. The CDR3 bases are TGTGCCTGGAGGCCTACAGGGGCGAACACTGAAGCTTTCTTT.

The V call is TRBV4-1, the J call TRBJ2-1; 12 nucleotides align to TRBD2. This CDR3 region has 20 residues. CDR1 and CDR2 (germline): MGHRA, YSYEKL. V dropped 0 bases and J dropped 4; count of bases not matched to a gene: 13. This CDR3 reads CASSQDLGLAGGPWYNEQFF. The CDR3 DNA reads TGCGCCAGCAGCCAAGATTTGGGGCTAGCGGGGGGGCCGTGGTACAATGAGCAGTTCTTC.

This chain links TRBV19 with TRBJ1-3, with D possibly matching TRBD1 (6 bases). CDR1 is LNHDA, CDR2 SQIVND, per germline (reference sequence). The CDR3 runs 16 residues. V shed 5 bases and J shed 2 bases, with 16 bases lying between them. This CDR3 is CASSVQGLGTGNTIYF. Here the CDR3 DNA reads TGTGCCAGTAGTGTTCAGGGGCTAGGTACTGGAAACACCATATATTTT.

The rearrangement links TRBV15 to TRBJ2-7; TRBD1 is a possible D gene (6 bases). CDR3 length: 16 residues. Trimming took off 1 base at V and 1 base at J, with 14 bases between the two ends. Germline lookup yields CDR1 LNHNV and CDR2 YYDKDF (reference sequence). The CDR3 region is CATSRVNRDLSYEQYF. CDR3 in DNA: TGTGCCACCAGCAGAGTAAACAGGGATTTGTCCTACGAGCAGTACTTC. Drawing the rest from reference TRBV15 and TRBJ2-7, the complete variable domain is DAMVIQNPRYQVTQFGKPVTLSCSQTLNHNVMYWYQQKSSQAPKLLFHYYDKDFNNEADTPDNFQSRRPNTSFCFLDIRSPGLGDTAMYLCATSRVNRDLSYEQYFGPGTRLTVT.

The rearrangement uses TRBV12-3 or TRBV12-4 and TRBJ1-2, with D unclear. The CDR3 totals 12 residues. V was trimmed by 4 bases and J by 4 bases, leaving 7 bases between them. The CDR3 bases are TGTGCCAGCAGTTGGGGAGGCTATGGCTACACCTTC. This gives the protein CASSWGGYGYTF.

The genes are TRBV14 and TRBJ1-3, with D possibly matching TRBD1 (5 bases). CDR3 length equals 17 residues. Germline values: CDR1 SGHDN, CDR2 FVKESK. V was pared by 0 bases and J by 4 bases, with 16 bases between. This chain's CDR3 is CASSQDLLGPLGNTIYF. CDR3 coding DNA: TGTGCCAGCAGCCAAGACCTTTTGGGGCCGCTCGGAAACACCATATATTTT. The complete variable domain, with remaining parts taken from reference TRBV14 and TRBJ1-3, reads EAGVTQFPSHSVIEKGQTVTLRCDPISGHDNLYWYRRVMGKEIKFLLHFVKESKQDESGMPNNRFLAERTGGTYSTLKVQPAELEDSGVYFCASSQDLLGPLGNTIYFGEGSWLTVV.

The rearrangement uses TRBV7-9 and TRBJ1-2, with no clear D. V lost 1 base and J 8 bases, leaving 17 bases between the germline ends. The CDR3 is made up of 15 amino acids. Germline assignment: CDR1 SEHNR and CDR2 FQNEAQ (reference sequence). Written as DNA, the CDR3 is TGTGCCAGCAGCTTAGGGTTAATGAGGGTGGAGGGCTACACCTTC. Its translation: CASSLGLMRVEGYTF.

This chain joins TRBV7-9 and TRBJ1-3; possibly TRBD1 for D (6 bases). The CDR3 is made up of 16 amino acids. In germline, CDR1 is SEHNR, CDR2 FQNEAQ (reference sequence). V was shortened by 5 bases and J by 2 bases, with 16 bases between the two germline ends. The CDR3 coding sequence is TGTGCCAGCAGCCCCTGGGGGGGGGCGACTGGAAACACCATATATTTT. Its translation: CASSPWGGATGNTIYF.

The genes are TRBV9 and TRBJ1-6; no clear D. CDR3 length: 14 residues. V lost 3 bases and J 5 bases, leaving 9 bases between the germline ends. Per germline, CDR1 SGDLS and CDR2 YYNGEE. The CDR3 sequence is CASSERFDNSPLHF. The CDR3 region has the DNA TGTGCCAGCAGCGAACGGTTCGATAATTCACCCCTCCACTTT.

The rearrangement joins TRBV11-2 to TRBJ2-7; tentatively, D is TRBD1 (5 bases). Per germline, CDR1 SGHAT and CDR2 FQNNGV. This CDR3 region has 15 residues. Trimming took 5 bases from V and 7 from J, leaving 21 bases between them. CDR3 coding DNA: TGTGCCAGCAGCCGGTACCTGGACATCCCCACAGAGCAGTACTTC. Encoded protein: CASSRYLDIPTEQYF.

This chain links TRBV4-3 with TRBJ1-6; 9 bases fit TRBD1. The CDR3 covers 16 residues. The V gene end was trimmed by 0 bases and the J gene end by 10 bases; junction bases not matched to a gene: 7. Germline V gene data show CDR1 as LGHNA and CDR2 as YSLEER. The CDR3 sequence: CASSQDLGTGRSPLHF. CDR3 DNA: TGCGCCAGCAGCCAAGATCTGGGGACAGGGCGATCACCCCTCCACTTT.

The chain is built from TRBV7-3 and TRBJ2-5; TRBD1 agrees at 9 bases. The junction had 7 bases not matched to a gene; V was cut back by 8 bases and J by 3 bases. The CDR3 length is 14 residues. The V gene's germline CDR1 is SGHTA and CDR2 FQGTGA. The CDR3 region has the DNA TGTGCCAGCTCGTTGACAGGGGGGAAAGAGACCCAGTACTTC. Protein: CASSLTGGKETQYF.

This sequence joins TRBV2 and TRBJ1-4; weak D call: TRBD1 (5 bases). Trimming cost V 8 bases and J 4 bases, with 8 bases left between them. Germline CDR1 SNHLY, CDR2 FYNNEI. The CDR3 is 12 amino acids. The CDR3: CASGGDNEKLFF. The CDR3 coding sequence is TGTGCCAGCGGGGGGGATAATGAAAAACTGTTTTTT.

This chain connects TRBV7-9 to TRBJ1-2, with 7 bases identical to TRBD1. J was trimmed by 0 bases and V by 5 bases; bases with no gene match: 6. There are 15 residues in the CDR3. Germline V gene lookup returns CDR1 SEHNR and CDR2 FQNEAQ (reference sequence). The CDR3, as DNA: TGTGCCAGCAGCCCACGACAGGGTCCTAACTATGGCTACACCTTC. Its protein is CASSPRQGPNYGYTF.

The chain couples TRBV6-2 or TRBV6-3 to TRBJ1-2; D remains unclear. The germline CDR1 and CDR2 sequences are MNHEY and SVGEGT. CDR3 length: 13 residues. V shed 2 bases and J shed 6 bases, with 10 bases lying between them. The CDR3 loop reads CASSYPGEDGYTF. In DNA, the CDR3 is TGTGCCAGCAGTTACCCGGGTGAGGATGGCTACACCTTC.

The chain couples TRBV6-2 or TRBV6-3 to TRBJ1-2; no clear D. The CDR3 has 14 amino acids. V lost 6 bases and J lost 2, with 13 bases in between. Germline CDR1 and CDR2: MNHEY and SVGEGT. This CDR3 reads CASSHDGANYGYTF. The CDR3 nucleotides are TGTGCCAGCAGCCACGACGGAGCCAACTATGGCTACACCTTC.

This clone has a single count. The gene calls are TRBV5-4 and TRBJ2-5; 7 positions agree with TRBD1. The V and J ends lost 4 bases and 2 bases, in that order; junction bases with no gene match: 2. The germline V gene has CDR1 SGHNT and CDR2 YYREEE (reference sequence). CDR3 size: 13 residues. The CDR3 region is CASSLGQQETQYF. Here the CDR3 DNA reads TGTGCCAGCAGCCTGGGACAGCAAGAGACCCAGTACTTC.